One and the same sample provided the 21 T cell receptor beta chains below, sequenced in a study of blood T cell repertoires in COVID-19. TCRdb keeps only in-frame clones here, not all; method: immunoSEQ multiplex PCR. The table has about 250,000 clones, 65% to 85% seen once. Sequenced sample: peripheral blood. These receptors were obtained from a man aged 35 to 55 with acute or convalescent COVID-19.

V and J are TRBV2 and TRBJ1-5; D is undetermined. Trimming pared 6 bases from V and 7 bases from J, leaving 13 bases between. Germline V gene sequence: CDR1 SNHLY, CDR2 FYNNEI. The CDR3 covers 13 residues. The CDR3 reads CASRGGGQQPQHF. The DNA of the CDR3 is TGTGCCAGCAGGGGAGGAGGGCAACAGCCCCAGCATTTT.

The chain employs TRBV27 and TRBJ1-4, with D maybe TRBD1 (6 bases). CDR1 is MNHEY and CDR2 is SMNVEV in the germline V gene (reference sequence). With 4 bases removed from V and 12 bases from J, the gap between germline ends came to 15 bases. The CDR3 runs 13 residues. CDR3: CASSWYEDSQLFF. The CDR3, as DNA: TGTGCCAGCAGTTGGTATGAGGACAGCCAACTGTTTTTT.

This clone has only a few counts. The junction differs from germline at one of its ends, possibly a read error. The chain employs TRBV6-1 and TRBJ1-2; D is undetermined. The CDR3 is made up of 11 amino acids. Germline CDR1 is MNHNS and CDR2 is SASEGT. The DNA of the CDR3 is TGTGCCAGCAGTCAAGCCCGAGACTACACCTTC. It yields the protein CASSQARDYTF.

The chain couples TRBV10-1 to TRBJ2-7, with 9 nucleotides matching TRBD2. Germline CDR1 and CDR2: WNHNN and SYGVQD (reference sequence). The CDR3 has 14 amino acids. The junction had 6 bases not matched to a gene; V was cut back by 2 bases and J by 7 bases. This chain's CDR3 is CASSEALAGSEQYF. In nucleotides, the CDR3 is TGCGCCAGCAGTGAGGCTCTAGCGGGAAGTGAGCAGTACTTC.

The chain uses TRBV29-1 and TRBJ1-2; D uncertain. The V gene lost 3 bases and the J gene lost 4 bases, with 12 bases spanning the gap. The CDR3 runs 13 residues. CDR1 and CDR2 (germline): SQVTM, ANQGSEA. The CDR3 spells CSVEAGTGYGYTF. CDR3 sequence (DNA): TGCAGCGTTGAGGCGGGAACGGGCTATGGCTACACCTTC.

This chain uses TRBV5-1 with TRBJ1-1, with D perhaps matching TRBD1 (5 bases). Germline V gene lookup returns CDR1 SGHRS and CDR2 YFSETQ. The V and J ends lost 4 bases and 5 bases respectively, with 12 bases between them. This CDR3 has 13 residues. CDR3 in amino acids: CASSPGGRTEAFF. The CDR3 DNA sequence: TGCGCCAGCAGCCCCGGGGGGAGGACTGAAGCTTTCTTT.

The J gene is TRBJ1-1, the V gene TRBV5-1; D is ambiguous. Germline V CDR1 and CDR2: SGHRS, YFSETQ. CDR3 length: 15 amino acids. Trimming removed 5 bases from V and 2 bases from J, with 16 bases in between. The CDR3 is CASSTLETRNTEAFF. The CDR3, as DNA: TGCGCCAGCAGTACATTAGAGACTCGAAACACTGAAGCTTTCTTT.

The V call is TRBV27, the J call TRBJ1-2; D possibly corresponds to TRBD1 (5 bases). This CDR3 contains 14 residues. The germline V gene encodes CDR1 MNHEY and CDR2 SMNVEV (reference sequence). V shed 5 bases and J shed 8 bases, with 18 bases lying between them. The DNA for the CDR3 is TGTGCCAGCAGTCCGTCTCAGGGTCTAATAGGCTACACCTTC. Its translation is CASSPSQGLIGYTF.

The chain is built from TRBV30 and TRBJ1-1; 7 bases align to TRBD1. V was pared by 5 bases and J by 3 bases, with 9 bases of the junction left unmatched. There are 14 residues in the CDR3. The germline CDR1 and CDR2 sequences are GTSNPN and SVGIG (reference sequence). The CDR3 here is CAWLRQGVDTEAFF. CDR3 bases: TGTGCCTGGTTAAGACAGGGAGTGGACACTGAAGCTTTCTTT.

V and J are TRBV6-2 or TRBV6-3 and TRBJ1-5; D unresolved. This CDR3 has 15 residues. The germline gives CDR1 MNHEY, CDR2 SVGEGT. V lost 2 bases and J 6 bases, leaving 14 bases between the germline ends. CDR3 region: CASSYGYGAGQPQHF. The CDR3 DNA follows: TGTGCCAGCAGTTACGGTTACGGAGCGGGTCAGCCCCAGCATTTT.

V is TRBV7-9 and J is TRBJ1-5, with D unresolved. Per germline, CDR1 SEHNR and CDR2 FQNEAQ (reference sequence). V was clipped by 5 bases and J by 0 bases, with 11 bases between them. This CDR3 has 15 residues. CDR3: CASSVGPDSNQPQHF. CDR3 coding DNA: TGTGCCAGCAGCGTAGGGCCAGATAGCAATCAGCCCCAGCATTTT. Variable domain in full (rest from reference TRBV7-9 and TRBJ1-5): DTGVSQNPRHKITKRGQNVTFRCDPISEHNRLYWYRQTLGQGPEFLTYFQNEAQLEKSRLLSDRFSAERPKGSFSTLEIQRTEQGDSAMYLCASSVGPDSNQPQHFGDGTRLSIL.

The CDR3 coding sequence is TGTGCCAGCAGTGAAGCGCCGGACATTCTAAATGAGCAGTTCTTC. This codes for CASSEAPDILNEQFF. The chain joins TRBV6-1 to TRBJ2-1, with D perhaps TRBD1 (5 bases). CDR3 length equals 15 residues. V was clipped by 0 bases and J by 7 bases, with 13 bases between them. The germline gives CDR1 MNHNS, CDR2 SASEGT.

This clone appeared a few times. The V call is TRBV30, the J call TRBJ2-1; 11 bases are shared with TRBD2. CDR1 GTSNPN and CDR2 SVGIG come from the germline V gene (reference sequence). CDR3 length: 15 residues. The junction had 4 bases not matched to a gene; V was cut back by 1 base and J by 5 bases. The CDR3 here is CAWSAPGLADNEQFF. CDR3 coding DNA: TGTGCCTGGAGTGCACCGGGACTAGCGGACAATGAGCAGTTCTTC.

This clone was recorded once. The chain joins TRBV2 to TRBJ2-2, with TRBD2 matching 10 bases. There are 17 residues in the CDR3. The V segment lost 4 bases and the J segment 6 bases; nucleotides outside the gene matches: 11. Germline V gene lookup returns CDR1 SNHLY and CDR2 FYNNEI. For the CDR3, the DNA is TGTGCCAGCAGTGGTGGGCTAGCGGGAGTTAGCGCCGGGGAGCTGTTTTTT. Protein: CASSGGLAGVSAGELFF.

The chain has TRBV18 and TRBJ2-1, with D unresolved. The CDR3 consists of 16 residues. V lost 1 base to trimming and J lost 0 bases, with 10 bases between them. Germline CDR1 and CDR2: KGHSH and LQKENI. CDR3 coding DNA: TGTGCCAGCTCACCACTTGGCGGAAACTCCTACAATGAGCAGTTCTTC. Translation gives CASSPLGGNSYNEQFF. The full variable domain, in which reference TRBV18 and TRBJ2-1 provide the parts outside the CDR3, is NAGVMQNPRHLVRRRGQEARLRCSPMKGHSHVYWYRQLPEEGLKFMVYLQKENIIDESGMPKERFSAEFPKEGPSILRIQQVVRGDSAAYFCASSPLGGNSYNEQFFGPGTRLTVL.

This sequence joins TRBV19 and TRBJ2-3; D is unclear. Germline-derived CDR1 and CDR2 are LNHDA and SQIVND (reference sequence). The CDR3 covers 13 residues. V was cut by 2 bases and J by 5 bases, with 8 bases left in between. The DNA for the CDR3 is TGTGCCAGTAGTATATACGGTCGAGATACGCAGTATTTT. It codes for CASSIYGRDTQYF.

CDR3 nucleotide sequence: TGTGCCAGCAGACCCACCCTGGCTGTTGGCTATGGCTACACCTTC. Its translation: CASRPTLAVGYGYTF. The chain links TRBV6-6 to TRBJ1-2; D is ambiguous. Germline assignment: CDR1 MNHNY and CDR2 SVGAGI (reference sequence). V lost 6 bases and J 4 bases, leaving 18 bases between the germline ends. This CDR3 spans 15 amino acids.

The genes are TRBV5-1 and TRBJ2-3; D not resolved. The CDR3 has 13 amino acids. Between the trimmed V and J ends, which lost 0 bases and 1 base, there was a span of 3 bases. Germline V gene sequence: CDR1 SGHRS, CDR2 YFSETQ. CDR3 in DNA: TGCGCCAGCAGCTTGGTCGGCACAGATACGCAGTATTTT. This codes for CASSLVGTDTQYF.

The rearrangement joins TRBV30 to TRBJ2-3; D is uncertain. The CDR3 is 13 residues long. Germline CDR1 is GTSNPN and CDR2 is SVGIG (reference sequence). Trimming cost V 2 bases and J 0 bases, with 6 bases left between them. For the CDR3, the DNA is TGTGCCTGGAGTCACGGGAGCACAGATACGCAGTATTTT. Protein product: CAWSHGSTDTQYF.

V is TRBV7-2 and J is TRBJ2-7; 10 nucleotides line up with TRBD2. The V and J ends lost 0 bases and 4 bases, in that order; junction bases with no gene match: 6. The CDR3 loop spans 16 amino acids. Germline V CDR1 and CDR2: SGHTA, FQGNSA. The CDR3 region has the DNA TGTGCCAGCAGCTTAGCCTGGACTAGCGGCTTATACGAGCAGTACTTC. As protein: CASSLAWTSGLYEQYF. Filled out from reference TRBV7-2 and TRBJ2-7, the complete variable domain reads GAGVSQSPSNKVTEKGKDVELRCDPISGHTALYWYRQSLGQGLEFLIYFQGNSAPDKSGLPSDRFSAERTGGSVSTLTIQRTQQEDSAVYLCASSLAWTSGLYEQYFGPGTRLTVT.

This chain joins TRBV3-1 (or the pseudogene TRBV3-2) and TRBJ2-7; weak D call: TRBD2 (6 bases). This CDR3 has 16 amino acids. V gave up 3 bases and J gave up 4 bases, with 19 bases separating them. The germline V gene encodes CDR1 LGHDT and CDR2 YNNKEL (reference sequence). CDR3 protein: CASSQGPGTPIYEQYF. CDR3 nucleotide sequence: TGTGCCAGCAGCCAGGGGCCCGGGACTCCCATATACGAGCAGTACTTC.